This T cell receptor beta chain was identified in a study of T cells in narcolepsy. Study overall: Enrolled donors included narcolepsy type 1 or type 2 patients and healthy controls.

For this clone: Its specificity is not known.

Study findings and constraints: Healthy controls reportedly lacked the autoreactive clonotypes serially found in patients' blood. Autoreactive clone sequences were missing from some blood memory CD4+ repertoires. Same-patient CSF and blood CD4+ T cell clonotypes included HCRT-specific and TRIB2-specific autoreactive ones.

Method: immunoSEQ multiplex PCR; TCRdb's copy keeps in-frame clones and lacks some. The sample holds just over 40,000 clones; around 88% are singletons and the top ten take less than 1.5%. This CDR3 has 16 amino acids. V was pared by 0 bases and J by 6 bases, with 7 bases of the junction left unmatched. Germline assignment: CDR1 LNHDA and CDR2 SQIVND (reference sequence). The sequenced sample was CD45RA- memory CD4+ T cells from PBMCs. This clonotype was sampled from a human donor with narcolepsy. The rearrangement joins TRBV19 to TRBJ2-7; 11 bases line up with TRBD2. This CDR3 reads CASSIDKTSGKSEQYF. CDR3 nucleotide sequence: TGTGCCAGTAGTATAGATAAGACTAGCGGGAAGAGCGAGCAGTACTTC.